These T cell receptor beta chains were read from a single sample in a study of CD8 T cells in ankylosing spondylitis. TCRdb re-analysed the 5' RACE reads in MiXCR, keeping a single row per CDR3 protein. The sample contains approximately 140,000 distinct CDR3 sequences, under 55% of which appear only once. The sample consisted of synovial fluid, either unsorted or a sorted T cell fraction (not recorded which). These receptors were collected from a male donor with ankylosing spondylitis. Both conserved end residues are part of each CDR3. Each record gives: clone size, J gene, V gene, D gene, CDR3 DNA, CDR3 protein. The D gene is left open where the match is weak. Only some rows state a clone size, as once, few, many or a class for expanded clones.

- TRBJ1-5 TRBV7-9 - TGTGCCAGCAGCGCAGACGGTTTCAATCAGCCCCAGCATTTT CASSADGFNQPQHF
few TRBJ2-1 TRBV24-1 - TGTGCCACCAGTGATTTTCCCAGGGGCAATGAGCAGTTCTTC CATSDFPRGNEQFF
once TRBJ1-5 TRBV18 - TGTGCCAGCTCACCAAAAGGGGCGGTAAACAATCAGCCCCAGCATTTT CASSPKGAVNNQPQHF
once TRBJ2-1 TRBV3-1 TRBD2 TGTGCCAGCAGCCCGCGCCCCGTACGACTAGCGGGAGATAGTGGCTACAATGAGCAGTTCTTC CASSPRPVRLAGDSGYNEQFF
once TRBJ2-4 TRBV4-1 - TGCGCCAGCAGCCCCGAGAGGGTCAGGGGAACCAAAAACATTCAGTACTTC CASSPERVRGTKNIQYF
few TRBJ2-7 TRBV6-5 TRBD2 TGTGCCAGCAGTTACGAGCGGGGGATACAAAGGAACTACGAGCAGTACTTC CASSYERGIQRNYEQYF
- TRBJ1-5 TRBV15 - TGTGCCACCGGCCCTTGGCGGGGGAATCAGCCCCAGCATTTT CATGPWRGNQPQHF
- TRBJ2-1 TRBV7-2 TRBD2 TGTGCCAGCAGCTCTGGACTAGCAGTTGAGCAGTTCTTC CASSSGLAVEQFF
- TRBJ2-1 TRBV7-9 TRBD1 TGTGCCAGCAGGTCATCCGGGACAGCTGGCTACAATGAGCAGTTCTTC CASRSSGTAGYNEQFF
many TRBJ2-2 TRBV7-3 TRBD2 TGTGCCAGCAGCCCGAGCGGGGGGGCGACCGGGGAGCTGTTTTTT CASSPSGGATGELFF
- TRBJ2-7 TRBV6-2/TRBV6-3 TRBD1 TGTGCCAGCACCCTGTGGGACAGGGGCAACGAGCAGTACTTC CASTLWDRGNEQYF
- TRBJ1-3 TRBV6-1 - TGTGCCAGCAGTGATGGACTCGCCTCTGGAAACACCATATATTTT CASSDGLASGNTIYF
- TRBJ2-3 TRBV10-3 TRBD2 TGTGCCATCAGTGAGTCTTGGCGGGGGGCCTGGGCAGATACGCAGTATTTT CAISESWRGAWADTQYF
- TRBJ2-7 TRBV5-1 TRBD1 TGCGCCAGCAGCTTGGCCGCCAGGGGGCCGCAGTACTTC CASSLAARGPQYF
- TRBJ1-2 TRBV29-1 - TGCAGCGTGGCGGGACGGACTCTGCATGGCTACACCTTC CSVAGRTLHGYTF
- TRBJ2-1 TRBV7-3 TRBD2 TGTGCCAGCAGCCCGTACACTAGCGGGGGGTGGGATGAGCAGTTCTTC CASSPYTSGGWDEQFF
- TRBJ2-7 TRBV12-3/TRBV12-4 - TGTGCCAGCAGTTTTGACGGGTGGTACGAGCAGTACTTC CASSFDGWYEQYF
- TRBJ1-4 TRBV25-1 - TGTGCCAGCAGTGAATACAATGAAAAACTGTTTTTT CASSEYNEKLFF
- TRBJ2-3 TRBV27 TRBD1 TGTGCCAGCAGTTTAGTCACAGGGGCGGAAGATACGCAGTATTTT CASSLVTGAEDTQYF
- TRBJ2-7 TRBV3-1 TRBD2 TGTGCCAGCAGCCAAGCTCTAGCGGGAGACACCGGGCCCTACGAGCAGTACTTC CASSQALAGDTGPYEQYF
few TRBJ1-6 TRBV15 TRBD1 TGTGCCACCAGTCCCAGGGGGTATAATTCACCCCTCCACTTT CATSPRGYNSPLHF
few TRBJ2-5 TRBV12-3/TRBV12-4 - TGTGCCAGCAGTTCCCGGGACACGCCTCGCGAGACCCAGTACTTC CASSSRDTPRETQYF
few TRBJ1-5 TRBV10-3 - TGTGCCATCAGTGACGGGGTTCAGCCCCAGCATTTT CAISDGVQPQHF
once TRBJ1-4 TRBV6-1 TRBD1 TGTGCCAGCAGTGAAGGACAGGGGGCTACCGAAAAACTGTTTTTT CASSEGQGATEKLFF
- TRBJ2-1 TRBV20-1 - TGCAGTGCTAGGAAACTACTAGGCTCCTACAATGAGCAGTTCTTC CSARKLLGSYNEQFF
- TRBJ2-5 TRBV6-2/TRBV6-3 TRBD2 TGTGCCAGCAGTTCGTCGACTAGCGGGAGAAGGTGGTGGTCGGAGACCCAGTACTTC CASSSSTSGRRWWSETQYF
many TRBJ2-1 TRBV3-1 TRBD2 TGTGCCAGCAGCCCCGGGGGGGCCTACAATGAGCAGTTCTTC CASSPGGAYNEQFF
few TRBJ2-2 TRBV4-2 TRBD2 TGTGCCAGCAGCCCGCGGACTAGCGGGAGTTTTACCGGGGAGCTGTTTTTT CASSPRTSGSFTGELFF
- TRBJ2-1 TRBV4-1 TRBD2 TGCGCCAGCAGCCAAGAGTGTTGGAGTTGTGCGGGAGAGAGAGGGGAGCAGTTCTTC CASSQECWSCAGERGEQFF
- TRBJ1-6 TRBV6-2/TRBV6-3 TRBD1 TGTGCCAGCTCCGGGACAGATAATTCACCCCTCCACTTT CASSGTDNSPLHF
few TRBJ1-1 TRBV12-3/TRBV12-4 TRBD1 TGTGCCAGCACCTGGACAGGGGTGAACACTGAAGCTTTCTTT CASTWTGVNTEAFF
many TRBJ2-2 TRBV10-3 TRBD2 TGTGCCACCAGCGGGACTCTCGAGCGGCGCTTGCCCACCGGGGAGCTGTTTTTT CATSGTLERRLPTGELFF
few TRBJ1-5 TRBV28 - TGTGCCAGCAGTTTATTTATCTTAACGGAGCCCCAGCATTTT CASSLFILTEPQHF
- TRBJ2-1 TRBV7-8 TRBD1 TGTGCCAGCAGCCTAGCTATGACAGGGTTGTACAATGAGCAGTTCTTC CASSLAMTGLYNEQFF
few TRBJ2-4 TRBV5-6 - TGTGCCAGCAGCTTAGAGGGAGCGATTTATACCAAAAACATTCAGTACTTC CASSLEGAIYTKNIQYF
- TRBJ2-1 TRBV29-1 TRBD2 TGCAGCGCTGCGGCGGGAGGCGCCTACAATGAGCAGTTCTTC CSAAAGGAYNEQFF
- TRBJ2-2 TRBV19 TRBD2 TGTGCCAGCGTTGGCGGGAGGGCCCGTTCCGGGGAGCTGTTTTTT CASVGGRARSGELFF
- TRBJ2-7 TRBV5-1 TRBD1 TGCGCCAGCAGCCACATAGACAGGGGAAACTACGAGCAGTACTTC CASSHIDRGNYEQYF
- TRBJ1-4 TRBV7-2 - TGTGCCAGCAGCTTAGGATGTAGGGGGGGATGTGGAGAAAAACTGTTTTTT CASSLGCRGGCGEKLFF
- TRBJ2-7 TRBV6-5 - TGTGCCAGCAGTTACTCGGAAGGAGGCAGCTACGAGCAGTACTTC CASSYSEGGSYEQYF